This T cell receptor (beta chain) was captured by sequencing in a study of T cell responses to AZD1222 COVID-19 vaccine. General observations from the study: Spike-spanning, vaccine-associated CD4 TCRs were dominant at 160-218 and 743-854. Repertoires in all cases were sampled only once the peak T cell response had passed. White British ancestry dominated among donors, who included more females, and clonal diversity was possibly underestimated. A reported finding is that nearly half of spike-specific TCRs target unmutated variant regions.

The CDR3 consists of 13 residues. Trimming took 3 bases from V and 4 from J, leaving 10 bases between them. Germline lookup yields CDR1 KGHSH and CDR2 LQKENI. Clones were sequenced by immunoSEQ multiplex PCR, and TCRdb holds only the in-frame ones, with some missing. The top ten clones hold 8.5% to 9% of a sample with roughly 83,000 clones, about 82% of them seen once. A word on this clone: Its antigen is still unknown.

The TCR sequence derives from an adult in good health. The chain employs TRBV18 and TRBJ2-7, with D unclear. The source was peripheral blood, collected on day 0 of AZD1222 vaccination. Here the CDR3 reads CASSPYDGYEQYF. Here the CDR3 DNA reads TGTGCCAGCTCACCTTATGACGGATACGAGCAGTACTTC.